This record concerns one T cell receptor (beta chain) sequence. Using immunoSEQ multiplex PCR, the repertoire was profiled, and TCRdb retains in-frame clones only, with some absent. The sample contains tens of thousands of clones, 50% to 65% of which appear only once. The data belong to a study of T cells in narcolepsy. V was clipped by 11 bases and J by 7 bases, with 14 bases between them. Germline V gene lookup returns CDR1 LNHDA and CDR2 SQIVND (reference sequence). The CDR3 extends over 11 amino acids. The rearrangement uses TRBV19 and TRBJ1-1; D not certain. The source material was memory (CD45RA-) CD4+ T cells from blood. This sequence originates from a human donor in good health. CDR3 nucleotide sequence: TGTGCCGTGGGAGCGTATAATGAAGCTTTCTTT. Its protein is CAVGAYNEAFF.